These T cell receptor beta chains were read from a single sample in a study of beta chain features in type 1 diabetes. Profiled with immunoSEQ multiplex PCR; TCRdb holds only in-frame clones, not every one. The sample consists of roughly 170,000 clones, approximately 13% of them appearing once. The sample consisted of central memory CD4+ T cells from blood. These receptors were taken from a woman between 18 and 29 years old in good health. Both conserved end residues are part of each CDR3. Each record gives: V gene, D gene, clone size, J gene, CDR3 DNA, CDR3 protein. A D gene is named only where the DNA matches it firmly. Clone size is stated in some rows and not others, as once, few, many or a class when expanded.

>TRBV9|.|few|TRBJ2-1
TGTGCCAGCAGCGTAGCTTGGACAGTGGGTGAGCAGTTCTTC
CASSVAWTVGEQFF
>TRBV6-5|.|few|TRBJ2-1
TGTGCCAGCAGTTCAAGGTCCTCGGGTTCCAATGAGCAGTTCTTC
CASSSRSSGSNEQFF
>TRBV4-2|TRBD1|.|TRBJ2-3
TGTGCCAGCAGCCCCCAGGGGGCCCGAAGCACAGATACGCAGTATTTT
CASSPQGARSTDTQYF
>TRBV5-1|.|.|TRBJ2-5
TGCGCCAGCAGCTTTGGAGGCGGTACGCAAGAGACCCAGTACTTC
CASSFGGGTQETQYF
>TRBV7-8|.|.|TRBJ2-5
TGTGCCAGCAGAAGAGTTGGACAGCTCCAAGAGACCCAGTACTTC
CASRRVGQLQETQYF
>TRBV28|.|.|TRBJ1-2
TGTGCCAGCAGTTTGCTATCCGGTGGCTACACCTTC
CASSLLSGGYTF
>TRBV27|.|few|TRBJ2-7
TGTGCCAGCAGTTTATACTCCGTTTACGAGCAGTACTTC
CASSLYSVYEQYF
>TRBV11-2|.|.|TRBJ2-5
TGTGCCAGCAGCCGTGCTTGGGGGGTAGCGACCCAGTACTTC
CASSRAWGVATQYF
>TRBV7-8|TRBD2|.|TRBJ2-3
TGTGCCAGCAGCCTAGCGGGAGTCACAGATACGCAGTATTTT
CASSLAGVTDTQYF
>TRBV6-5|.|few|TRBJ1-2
TGTGCCAGCAGTTCCCCTCAGGCAGGGAACTATGGCTACACCTTC
CASSSPQAGNYGYTF
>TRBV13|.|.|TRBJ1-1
TGTGCCAGCAGCTTAGGGCGGTCGGGGGGAGGAACTGAAGCTTTCTTT
CASSLGRSGGGTEAFF
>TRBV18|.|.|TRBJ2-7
TGTGCCAGCTCACCACGCGAGGGGGAACTGGGGTACGAGCAGTACTTC
CASSPREGELGYEQYF
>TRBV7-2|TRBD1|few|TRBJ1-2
TGTGCCAGCAGCTTGGGACAGGGAGCTAACTATGGCTACACCTTC
CASSLGQGANYGYTF
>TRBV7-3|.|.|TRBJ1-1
TGTGCCAGCAGCTCCGCGGGGAACAGGGAAGCTTTCTTT
CASSSAGNREAFF
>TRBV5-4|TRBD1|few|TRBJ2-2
TGTGCCAGCAGCTGGGGACAGGGAGAGGACACCGGGGAGCTGTTTTTT
CASSWGQGEDTGELFF
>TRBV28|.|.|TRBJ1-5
TGTGCCAGCAGAATTAACAGGTGGAACAATCAGCCCCAGCATTTT
CASRINRWNNQPQHF
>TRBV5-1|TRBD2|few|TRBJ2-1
TGCGCCAGCAGCTTGGGTCTAGCGGACAATGAGCAGTTCTTC
CASSLGLADNEQFF
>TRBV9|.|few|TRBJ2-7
TGTGCCAGCAGCGCCAGTGACGAGCAGTACTTC
CASSASDEQYF
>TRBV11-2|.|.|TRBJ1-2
TGTGCCAGCAGCTTAGTAGGTACAGGAGAGTTAAACACCTTC
CASSLVGTGELNTF
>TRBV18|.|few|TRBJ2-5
TGTGCCAGCCTATCCGGGACACGAGAGACCCAGTACTTC
CASLSGTRETQYF